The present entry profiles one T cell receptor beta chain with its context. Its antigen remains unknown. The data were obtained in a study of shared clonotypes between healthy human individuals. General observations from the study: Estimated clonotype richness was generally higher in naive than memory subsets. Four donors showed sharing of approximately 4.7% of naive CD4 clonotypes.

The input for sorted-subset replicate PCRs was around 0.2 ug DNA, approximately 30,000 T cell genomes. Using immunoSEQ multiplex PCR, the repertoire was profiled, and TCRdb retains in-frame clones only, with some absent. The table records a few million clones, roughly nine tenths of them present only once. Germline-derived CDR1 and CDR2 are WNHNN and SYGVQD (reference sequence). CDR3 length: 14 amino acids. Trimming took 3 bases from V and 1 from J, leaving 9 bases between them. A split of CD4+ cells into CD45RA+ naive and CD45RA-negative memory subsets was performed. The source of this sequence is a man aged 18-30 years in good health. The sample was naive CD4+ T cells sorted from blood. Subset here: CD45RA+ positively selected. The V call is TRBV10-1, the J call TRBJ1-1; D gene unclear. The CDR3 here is CASSDIQKNTEAFF. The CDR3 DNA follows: TGCGCCAGCAGTGACATCCAAAAGAACACTGAAGCTTTCTTT.